This T cell receptor beta chain was observed in a study of OX40 agonist ivuxolimab in advanced cancers. CDR1 MGHRA and CDR2 YSYEKL come from the germline V gene. The CDR3 is made up of 16 amino acids. Clones were read by immunoSEQ multiplex PCR, and TCRdb kept only the in-frame ones, dropping some. The repertoire holds around 23,000 clones, about 82% seen once, with over 20% in the top ten. The chain is built from TRBV4-1 and TRBJ2-5; a possible D gene is TRBD2 (6 bases). The DNA end lines up better with TRBJ2-7; the J call may be wrong. The sequences come from CD4+ or CD8+ T cells sorted from blood, collected in a trial of the OX40 agonist ivuxolimab. The source is an adult with an advanced solid tumor such as melanoma, head and neck, liver or kidney cancer. CDR3 protein: CASSQEMKALAYEQYF. The CDR3 DNA is TGCGCCAGCAGCCAAGAGATGAAAGCTCTAGCGTACGAGCAGTACTTC.